These 15 T cell receptor beta chains share one sample of origin, sequenced in a study of CD8+ T cells in alopecia areata. The authors extracted RNA and reverse transcribed it into cDNA as the sequencing template. The assay was immunoSEQ multiplex PCR, and TCRdb's table has in-frame clones only and misses some. The sample yields roughly 120,000 clones, roughly 50% seen once. The treatment is: oral pan-JAK inhibitor, 5-10 mg twice daily. The sample in question was CD8+ T cells sorted from blood, obtained at week 24, from a patient treated with tofacitinib. Receptor source: a human donor with alopecia areata.

This chain joins TRBV29-1 and TRBJ2-7, with D perhaps TRBD2 (7 bases). V lost 0 bases to trimming and J lost 4 bases, with 16 bases between them. The CDR3 covers 15 residues. Germline lookup yields CDR1 SQVTM and CDR2 ANQGSEA. CDR3 loop: CSVEDFRGGGYEQYF. The CDR3 DNA reads TGCAGCGTTGAAGATTTCCGCGGGGGCGGGTACGAGCAGTACTTC.

This sequence joins TRBV27 and TRBJ2-1; 8 nucleotides match TRBD2. V lost 6 bases to trimming and J lost 13 bases; unmatched junction nucleotides: 5. Germline loops: CDR1 MNHEY, CDR2 SMNVEV (reference sequence). This CDR3 spans 11 amino acids. DNA for the CDR3: TGTGCCAGCAGCCCCGGGACTAGACAGTTCTTC. Residues: CASSPGTRQFF.

This rearrangement joins TRBV4-1 to TRBJ2-1; TRBD1 might be the D (5 bases). The CDR3 contains 18 residues. Trimming removed 4 bases from V and 0 bases from J, with 19 bases in between. Germline V CDR1 and CDR2: MGHRA, YSYEKL. The CDR3 loop reads CASSPSGYPLSSYNEQFF. Here the CDR3 DNA reads TGCGCCAGCAGCCCCTCAGGGTACCCGCTAAGCTCCTACAATGAGCAGTTCTTC.

The chain recombines TRBV6-1 with TRBJ2-1; D not resolved. CDR3 length: 14 residues. The V gene lost 3 bases and the J gene lost 2 bases, with 8 bases spanning the gap. Looked up from germline, CDR1 is MNHNS and CDR2 is SASEGT. CDR3 region: CASSELGPYNEQFF. The CDR3 DNA follows: TGTGCCAGCAGTGAGCTTGGTCCCTACAATGAGCAGTTCTTC.

The chain joins TRBV4-3 to TRBJ1-2; TRBD1 matches 9 bases. Germline V lookup: CDR1 LGHNA, CDR2 YSLEER. The V segment lost 0 bases and the J segment 3 bases; nucleotides outside the gene matches: 5. CDR3 length: 16 residues. The CDR3: CASSQDWGDRDYGYTF. In DNA, the CDR3 is TGCGCCAGCAGCCAAGATTGGGGGGACAGGGACTATGGCTACACCTTC.

The chain combines TRBV2 with TRBJ1-2; D call uncertain. The CDR3 consists of 13 residues. Germline V gene sequence: CDR1 SNHLY, CDR2 FYNNEI. Trimming pared 1 base from V and 2 bases from J, leaving 5 bases between. The CDR3 is CASSEGVNYGYTF. CDR3 DNA sequence: TGTGCCAGCAGTGAAGGAGTAAACTATGGCTACACCTTC. Variable domain in full (rest from reference TRBV2 and TRBJ1-2): EPEVTQTPSHQVTQMGQEVILRCVPISNHLYFYWYRQILGQKVEFLVSFYNNEISEKSEIFDDQFSVERPDGSNFTLKIRSTKLEDSAMYFCASSEGVNYGYTFGSGTRLTVV.

The V and J genes are TRBV4-1 and TRBJ2-1, with D maybe TRBD1 (5 bases). Germline lookup yields CDR1 MGHRA and CDR2 YSYEKL. Trimming removed 0 bases at V and 4 bases at J, with 16 bases between. The CDR3 has 17 amino acids. The CDR3: CASSQDEETALYNEQFF. The CDR3 bases are TGCGCCAGCAGCCAAGATGAAGAGACAGCCCTTTACAATGAGCAGTTCTTC.

CDR3 region: CASSLVGGAAEQFF. CDR3 bases: TGTGCCAGCAGTTTAGTAGGGGGGGCCGCTGAGCAGTTCTTC. V is TRBV6-5 and J is TRBJ2-1; D perhaps matches TRBD2 (7 bases). The CDR3 sequence is 14 residues long. V shed 4 bases and J shed 9 bases, with 16 bases lying between them. Germline V gene lookup returns CDR1 MNHEY and CDR2 SVGAGI.

The chain joins TRBV29-1 to TRBJ1-1; the D gene is possibly TRBD1 (6 bases). There are 13 residues in the CDR3. CDR1 is SQVTM, CDR2 ANQGSEA, per germline. V was clipped by 7 bases and J by 3 bases, with 15 bases between them. CDR3 sequence reads: CSASSGGDTEAFF. The DNA for the CDR3 is TGCAGCGCCAGTTCCGGGGGCGACACTGAAGCTTTCTTT.

The rearrangement links TRBV27 to TRBJ1-2, with TRBD1 as a possible D gene (5 bases). This CDR3 has 14 amino acids. The germline CDR1 and CDR2 sequences are MNHEY and SMNVEV (reference sequence). V was cut by 3 bases and J by 0 bases, with 8 bases left in between. The CDR3 protein is CASSLQGTNYGYTF. CDR3 bases: TGTGCCAGCAGTTTGCAGGGTACTAACTATGGCTACACCTTC.

This chain uses TRBV28 with TRBJ2-7; D might be TRBD1 (5 bases). Germline loops: CDR1 MDHEN, CDR2 SYDVKM. The ends were cut back, 7 bases at V and 2 bases at J, with 12 bases in the middle. The CDR3 loop spans 13 amino acids. CDR3 sequence reads: CASTSGSPYEQYF. In nucleotides, the CDR3 is TGTGCCAGCACCTCAGGGTCACCCTACGAGCAGTACTTC.

This chain links TRBV30 with TRBJ2-5; D is perhaps TRBD1 or TRBD2 (5 bases each). The CDR3 totals 13 residues. V was cut by 5 bases and J by 1 base, with 11 bases left in between. From germline, CDR1 is GTSNPN and CDR2 SVGIG (reference sequence). The CDR3: CAWENGAQETQYF. The CDR3 nucleotides are TGTGCCTGGGAAAACGGGGCCCAAGAGACCCAGTACTTC.

The CDR3 region has the DNA TGCGCCAGCAGCCAGGCCGGGACAGAGAACATTCAGTACTTC. This gives the protein CASSQAGTENIQYF. The chain uses TRBV4-1 and TRBJ2-4, with TRBD1 identical over 7 bases. Germline CDR1 is MGHRA and CDR2 is YSYEKL. CDR3 size: 14 residues. V lost 3 bases and J lost 7; bases outside the gene matches: 6.

This clone was observed once. The chain uses TRBV30 and TRBJ2-7; a possible D gene is TRBD2 (5 bases). V was cut by 3 bases and J by 0 bases, with 18 bases left in between. This CDR3 is 16 amino acids long. Germline assignment: CDR1 GTSNPN and CDR2 SVGIG (reference sequence). CDR3 coding DNA: TGTGCCTGGAGATCACACAAGGAGGAGGACTCCTACGAGCAGTACTTC. Its protein product is CAWRSHKEEDSYEQYF.

The chain recombines TRBV9 with TRBJ2-1; D is unclear. Germline assignment: CDR1 SGDLS and CDR2 YYNGEE. The ends were cut back, 1 base at V and 5 bases at J, with 4 bases in the middle. The CDR3 extends over 12 amino acids. This chain's CDR3 is CASSVLNNEQFF. As DNA, the CDR3 is TGTGCCAGCAGCGTATTAAACAATGAGCAGTTCTTC.